The 21 T cell receptor beta chains given below trace back to one sample, sequenced in a study of blood T cells in healthy people across ages. Primed by a sample-barcoded 5' primer and a J-beta primer mix, a second PCR proceeded for about 6 to 11 cycles. TCRdb ran MiXCR on the 5' RACE reads and lists one entry per CDR3 protein. The table records approximately 490,000 distinct CDR3 sequences, nearly 25% of them present only once. These data also formed part of another study, on T cells of mothers and their children.

What was sequenced was blood. These receptors all stem from a boy aged 5-17 years in good health.

At least ten counts were recorded for this clonotype. This rearrangement joins TRBV7-9 to TRBJ1-5; 9 bases fit TRBD1. Per germline, CDR1 SEHNR and CDR2 FQNEAQ (reference sequence). The CDR3 contains 19 residues. J lost 2 bases, V lost 5 bases, and 16 bases had no gene match. The CDR3 loop is CASSPIGGGQGGGNQPQHF. The CDR3 nucleotides are TGTGCCAGCAGCCCTATTGGAGGGGGACAGGGAGGAGGCAATCAGCCCCAGCATTTT.

In regard to this clonotype: The germline gene is not matched at one end of the junction; a read error may be the cause. The chain links TRBV5-1 to TRBJ1-2; 10 nucleotides line up with TRBD1. The CDR3 loop spans 15 amino acids. CDR1 and CDR2 (germline): SGHRS, YFSETQ. The CDR3 loop is CAGSLTTGGNYGYTF. CDR3 nucleotides: TGCGCCGGCAGCTTGACGACAGGGGGCAACTATGGCTACACCTTC.

This clonotype was seen a handful of times. V and J are TRBV29-1 and TRBJ2-7, with 13 bases fitting TRBD2. Germline lookup yields CDR1 SQVTM and CDR2 ANQGSEA. Trimming at V came to 4 bases and at J to 1 base, leaving 1 base not matched to a gene. The CDR3 covers 14 residues. The CDR3 is CSVGGLAGSYEQYF. DNA of the CDR3: TGCAGCGTTGGGGGACTAGCGGGGTCCTACGAGCAGTACTTC.

This clonotype was seen only a few times. V usage is TRBV27 and J usage is TRBJ2-3, with 7 bases fitting TRBD2. CDR1 and CDR2 (germline): MNHEY, SMNVEV (reference sequence). This CDR3 comprises 15 residues. Trimming removed 8 bases from V and 6 bases from J; junction bases left unmatched: 14. In DNA, the CDR3 is TGTGCCAGCCTCGGACTAGTCGGGGGTGGGGATACGCAGTATTTT. It codes for CASLGLVGGGDTQYF.

This chain joins TRBV7-2 and TRBJ2-5, with TRBD2 matching 12 bases. Gene TRBJ2-1 matches the end of the DNA better, so the J call may be wrong. From germline, CDR1 is SGHTA and CDR2 FQGNSA. This CDR3 is 16 amino acids long. The CDR3 region has the DNA TGTGCCAGCAGCTTAGCGCCGAGACTAGCGGGAGTTTGGCAGTTCTTC. This gives the protein CASSLAPRLAGVWQFF.

V is TRBV28 and J is TRBJ2-5; no clear D gene. TRBJ2-7 explains the end of the DNA better; the J call may be wrong. Germline V gene sequence: CDR1 MDHEN, CDR2 SYDVKM. This CDR3 has 14 amino acids. The CDR3 sequence: CASSFFGRVYEQYF. CDR3 DNA sequence: TGTGCCAGCAGTTTCTTCGGACGGGTCTACGAGCAGTACTTC.

Here the CDR3 reads CASSQDRDLQETQYF. CDR3 coding DNA: TGTGCCAGCAGCCAAGATCGTGACCTCCAAGAGACCCAGTACTTC. The genes are TRBV14 and TRBJ2-5, with D unclear. CDR1 is SGHDN, CDR2 FVKESK, per germline. The CDR3 consists of 15 residues. V lost 0 bases and J 1 base, leaving 9 bases between the germline ends.

This clonotype turned up a few times. The gene calls are TRBV4-1 and TRBJ2-5; a weak D match, TRBD1 (6 bases). Trimming removed 0 bases from V and 5 bases from J, with 16 bases in between. Germline V CDR1 and CDR2: MGHRA, YSYEKL. There are 16 residues in the CDR3. The CDR3 is CASSQEVSRGGETQYF. Written as DNA, the CDR3 is TGCGCCAGCAGCCAAGAAGTATCCAGGGGTGGGGAGACCCAGTACTTC.

This chain links TRBV5-1 with TRBJ2-3; no reliable D call. Per the germline V gene, CDR1 is SGHRS and CDR2 is YFSETQ. The CDR3 sequence is 11 residues long. V dropped 5 bases and J dropped 4 bases, with 5 bases sitting between them. The CDR3 protein is CASRGSDTQYF. The CDR3 bases are TGCGCCAGCAGAGGATCAGATACGCAGTATTTT.

This clonotype appeared a few times. The genes are TRBV12-3 or TRBV12-4 and TRBJ1-2, with a possible D match to TRBD1 (5 bases). V dropped 1 base and J dropped 8 bases, with 11 bases sitting between them. The CDR3 sequence is 13 residues long. CDR3 protein: CASSLDGTSGYTF. DNA for the CDR3: TGTGCCAGCAGTTTAGATGGGACGTCAGGCTACACCTTC.

This clonotype showed up just once. The DNA of the CDR3 is TGTGCCATCAGTGTAGCAGACCTAGATACGCAGTATTTT. Encoded protein: CAISVADLDTQYF. V gene TRBV10-3 combines with J gene TRBJ2-3, with no clear D. The V gene's germline CDR1 is ENHRY and CDR2 SYGVKD. The ends were cut back, 4 bases at V and 5 bases at J, with 10 bases in the middle. The CDR3 is 13 amino acids.

The sample holds many counts of this clonotype. The chain uses TRBV28 and TRBJ1-6; 9 bases agree with TRBD1. The germline gives CDR1 MDHEN, CDR2 SYDVKM. The CDR3 sequence is 14 residues long. V lost 5 bases, J lost 14 bases, and 10 bases stayed unmatched. The CDR3 DNA follows: TGTGCCAGCAGTGCCCCGGGACAGGGTAGTACCCTCCACTTT. Translation gives CASSAPGQGSTLHF.

The chain couples TRBV7-8 to TRBJ2-7, with TRBD2 as a possible D gene (5 bases). V lost 6 bases and J 0 bases, leaving 18 bases between the germline ends. This CDR3 is built from 16 residues. CDR1 and CDR2 (germline): SGHVS, FQNEAQ. The CDR3 sequence is CASRRLEGPSSYEQYF. The CDR3 bases are TGTGCCAGCAGGCGTCTTGAGGGCCCCAGCTCCTACGAGCAGTACTTC.

V usage is TRBV5-4 and J usage is TRBJ1-2; 9 bases agree with TRBD1. The length of the CDR3 is 15 residues. V lost 3 bases and J lost 4; bases outside the gene matches: 7. CDR1 SGHNT and CDR2 YYREEE come from the germline V gene (reference sequence). The CDR3 region is CASSWGQGGSYGYTF. DNA of the CDR3: TGTGCCAGCAGCTGGGGACAGGGAGGGAGCTATGGCTACACCTTC.

There are a few counts of this clonotype. The rearrangement joins TRBV5-1 to TRBJ1-1, with 7 bases lining up with TRBD1. CDR3 length equals 14 residues. Germline values: CDR1 SGHRS, CDR2 YFSETQ. J gave up 5 bases and V 7 bases, and 11 bases lay outside the gene matches. The CDR3 DNA sequence: TGCGCCAGCGCCTCCGGACAGGTTCAAACTGAAGCTTTCTTT. It translates to CASASGQVQTEAFF.

The V gene is TRBV4-3, the J gene TRBJ1-2; no clear D. The CDR3 has 15 amino acids. Trimming left V 1 base short and J 8 bases short, with 17 bases between. The germline V gene encodes CDR1 LGHNA and CDR2 YSLEER. DNA for the CDR3: TGCGCCAGCAGCCAAGTGTCACCTCCCGGGGAAGGCTACACCTTC. Protein sequence: CASSQVSPPGEGYTF.

V and J are TRBV6-2 or TRBV6-3 and TRBJ2-3; D remains unclear. Trimming took off 6 bases at V and 2 bases at J, with 12 bases between the two ends. Germline CDR1 reads MNHEY; CDR2 reads SVGEGT. The CDR3 sequence is 14 residues long. CDR3 protein: CASSLGPDTDTQYF. Written as DNA, the CDR3 is TGTGCCAGCAGCCTTGGACCGGACACAGATACGCAGTATTTT.

The sample holds a few counts of this clonotype. The conserved closing phenylalanine or tryptophan is absent in this CDR3, likely reflecting a read error. The rearrangement uses TRBV12-3 or TRBV12-4 and TRBJ2-7; tentatively, D is TRBD1 (5 bases). Trimming stripped 3 bases from V and 2 bases from J, with 11 bases between. There are 14 residues in the CDR3. CDR3 sequence (DNA): TGTGCCAGCAGTTTGTCGCAGGGAACCTACGAGCAGTACCTC. Translating gives CASSLSQGTYEQYL.

V usage is TRBV14 and J usage is TRBJ2-7, with 9 bases matching TRBD1. This CDR3 is built from 17 residues. The J segment lost 0 bases and the V segment lost 4 bases, leaving 10 bases of the junction unmatched. Germline CDR1 reads SGHDN; CDR2 reads FVKESK. The CDR3 protein is CASSPSTDRGSSYEQYF. The CDR3 nucleotides read TGTGCCAGCAGCCCATCCACGGACAGGGGAAGCTCCTACGAGCAGTACTTC.

J is TRBJ2-4 and V is TRBV5-5; weak D call: TRBD2 (5 bases). Trimming cost V 10 bases and J 0 bases, with 14 bases left between them. Germline loops: CDR1 SGHKS, CDR2 YYEKEE (reference sequence). This CDR3 is 14 amino acids long. CDR3 bases: TGTGCCGAGGGCCGGGCAGTAGCCAAAAACATTCAGTACTTC. It translates to CAEGRAVAKNIQYF.

The chain couples TRBV2 to TRBJ2-7, with no clear D. This CDR3 contains 14 residues. CDR1 SNHLY and CDR2 FYNNEI come from the germline V gene. The V end lost 7 bases, the J end lost 4 bases, and 17 bases lay between the germline ends. CDR3 protein: CASTRRTLKYEQYF. In DNA form, the CDR3 reads TGTGCCAGCACCCGACGGACCCTAAAATACGAGCAGTACTTC.